The next 18 T cell receptor beta chains were all read from a single sample in a study of cytomegalovirus exposure and HLA in healthy donors. Primers included in the PCR were 60 Vbeta and 13 Jbeta primers. The table came from immunoSEQ multiplex PCR; TCRdb's copy has only in-frame clones and leaves some out. Of about 57,000 clones listed, 70% to 75% are singletons. Sequencing used PBMCs. The receptors here all came from a man aged 25-45 years in good health and CMV-seropositive.

This clone was seen only a few times. The chain couples TRBV6-5 to TRBJ1-1; D remains ambiguous. The germline gives CDR1 MNHEY, CDR2 SVGAGI. Trimming removed 0 bases at V and 8 bases at J, with 10 bases between. The CDR3 totals 13 residues. Here the CDR3 reads CASSYSTPNEAFF. The CDR3 nucleotides read TGTGCCAGCAGTTACTCCACACCAAACGAAGCTTTCTTT.

V and J are TRBV7-8 and TRBJ1-5, with D possibly being TRBD1 (6 bases). The germline CDR1 and CDR2 sequences are SGHVS and FQNEAQ. This CDR3 comprises 14 residues. Trimming cost V 4 bases and J 2 bases, with 9 bases left between them. In DNA, the CDR3 is TGTGCCAGCAGCTCCTGGACAGGCAATCAGCCCCAGCATTTT. It is translated as CASSSWTGNQPQHF.

This clone showed up just a few times. The chain couples TRBV6-6 to TRBJ1-2; 8 bases fit TRBD1. The CDR3 sequence is 13 residues long. The V gene end was trimmed by 4 bases and the J gene end by 7 bases; junction bases not matched to a gene: 5. Germline assignment: CDR1 MNHNY and CDR2 SVGAGI (reference sequence). The CDR3 sequence is CASSSRTGSGYTF. The CDR3, as DNA: TGTGCCAGCAGTTCCAGGACAGGGAGTGGCTACACCTTC.

The chain is built from TRBV19 and TRBJ2-1; D possibly corresponds to TRBD2 (6 bases). In germline, CDR1 is LNHDA, CDR2 SQIVND (reference sequence). This CDR3 region has 16 residues. The V gene lost 3 bases and the J gene lost 0 bases, with 12 bases spanning the gap. The CDR3 bases are TGTGCCAGTAGTATTCAACCGGGGGTCTCCTACAATGAGCAGTTCTTC. It specifies CASSIQPGVSYNEQFF.

The chain uses TRBV11-1 and TRBJ2-7; TRBD1 might be the D (5 bases). This CDR3 is built from 14 residues. The V and J ends lost 7 bases and 2 bases respectively, with 15 bases between them. Germline-derived CDR1 and CDR2 are SGHAT and FQDESV (reference sequence). The CDR3 spells CASTPGLGAYEQYF. The CDR3 nucleotides read TGTGCCAGCACCCCGGGCCTAGGGGCCTACGAGCAGTACTTC.

The CDR3: CASSSSGGAYEQYF. CDR3 nucleotide sequence: TGTGCCAGCAGCTCTAGCGGGGGGGCCTACGAGCAGTACTTC. V is TRBV5-4 and J is TRBJ2-7, with 12 bases fitting TRBD2. Germline CDR1 is SGHNT and CDR2 is YYREEE (reference sequence). The CDR3 extends over 14 amino acids. With 3 bases clipped from V and 2 bases from J, the junction kept 0 bases outside the gene matches.

The chain joins TRBV4-2 to TRBJ1-2; weak D call: TRBD1 (6 bases). Germline CDR1 reads LGHNA; CDR2 reads YNFKEQ. CDR3 length: 15 residues. V lost 2 bases to trimming and J lost 5 bases, with 15 bases between them. CDR3 sequence (DNA): TGTGCCAGCAGCCAACCTGGGACATACGCTTATGGCTACACCTTC. Encoded protein: CASSQPGTYAYGYTF.

This clone has a handful of counts. J is TRBJ1-1 and V is TRBV7-9, with 7 nucleotides matching TRBD1. Germline V gene sequence: CDR1 SEHNR, CDR2 FQNEAQ (reference sequence). V shed 3 bases, J shed 0 bases, and the junction held 1 base outside the gene matches. The CDR3 extends over 14 amino acids. This chain's CDR3 is CASSLTGMNTEAFF. The CDR3 nucleotides read TGTGCCAGCAGCTTGACAGGGATGAACACTGAAGCTTTCTTT.

This sequence joins TRBV28 and TRBJ2-7; weak D call: TRBD2 (7 bases). Germline CDR1 and CDR2: MDHEN and SYDVKM. The CDR3 extends over 13 amino acids. The V gene lost 10 bases and the J gene lost 2 bases, with 15 bases spanning the gap. As DNA, the CDR3 is TGTGCCACCCGGGGGGCCTCGACCTACGAGCAGTACTTC. The encoded protein is CATRGASTYEQYF.

This chain connects TRBV30 to TRBJ2-7; D uncertain. Germline assignment: CDR1 GTSNPN and CDR2 SVGIG (reference sequence). The CDR3 spans 12 residues. Trimming took 0 bases from V and 6 from J, leaving 9 bases between them. Here the CDR3 reads CAWSVSGSEQYF. The CDR3 nucleotides read TGTGCCTGGAGTGTGTCCGGGTCCGAGCAGTACTTC.

The rearrangement links TRBV6-6 to TRBJ2-5, with TRBD1 identical over 9 bases. This CDR3 spans 12 amino acids. CDR1 MNHNY and CDR2 SVGAGI come from the germline V gene (reference sequence). Trimming took 4 bases from V and 14 from J; bases not matched to a gene: 8. The CDR3 nucleotides are TGTGCCAGCAGTTTTCCGGGACAGGGATCCTACTTC. Residues: CASSFPGQGSYF.

The CDR3 sequence is CATGGENTEAFF. CDR3 nucleotide sequence: TGCGCCACCGGGGGTGAGAACACTGAAGCTTTCTTT. This sequence joins TRBV4-3 and TRBJ1-1; D is perhaps TRBD1 (5 bases). The CDR3 runs to 12 residues. Trimming shortened V by 10 bases and J by 1 base, and 10 bases separated the two germline ends. CDR1 LGHNA and CDR2 YSLEER come from the germline V gene.

The chain joins TRBV9 to TRBJ1-2; TRBD1 is a possible D gene (5 bases). V was clipped by 6 bases and J by 3 bases, with 18 bases between them. The length of the CDR3 is 15 residues. Germline CDR1 SGDLS, CDR2 YYNGEE. The CDR3 is CASTRTGFQYYGYTF. CDR3 nucleotides: TGTGCCAGCACCCGTACAGGTTTTCAGTACTATGGCTACACCTTC. Full variable domain (outside the CDR3, taken from reference TRBV9 and TRBJ1-2): DSGVTQTPKHLITATGQRVTLRCSPRSGDLSVYWYQQSLDQGLQFLIQYYNGEERAKGNILERFSAQQFPDLHSELNLSSLELGDSALYFCASTRTGFQYYGYTFGSGTRLTVV.

The rearrangement uses TRBV19 and TRBJ2-7; 8 bases match TRBD2. The CDR3 runs 15 residues. Trimming cost V 5 bases and J 4 bases; bases outside gene matches: 10. Looked up from germline, CDR1 is LNHDA and CDR2 is SQIVND (reference sequence). CDR3 in amino acids: CASSVGTRVGYEQYF. As DNA, the CDR3 is TGTGCCAGTAGTGTCGGGACTAGGGTCGGGTACGAGCAGTACTTC.

The V and J genes are TRBV28 and TRBJ1-2; possible D gene TRBD1, 6 bases. Germline V gives CDR1 MDHEN, CDR2 SYDVKM. Trimming removed 9 bases at V and 4 bases at J, with 9 bases between. This CDR3 is built from 11 residues. In DNA, the CDR3 is TGTGCCAGTTGGGGGCGCTATGGCTACACCTTC. It is translated as CASWGRYGYTF.

This clone was seen more than once but under ten times. V gene TRBV7-9 combines with J gene TRBJ1-1, with D unclear. The germline gives CDR1 SEHNR, CDR2 FQNEAQ (reference sequence). V was cut by 7 bases and J by 1 base, with 16 bases left in between. The CDR3 sequence is 15 residues long. The CDR3 nucleotides read TGTGCCAGCACCATCTTCGGGTCCCGGAACACTGAAGCTTTCTTT. Translated: CASTIFGSRNTEAFF. The whole variable domain, filled in from reference TRBV7-9 and TRBJ1-1, reads DTGVSQNPRHKITKRGQNVTFRCDPISEHNRLYWYRQTLGQGPEFLTYFQNEAQLEKSRLLSDRFSAERPKGSFSTLEIQRTEQGDSAMYLCASTIFGSRNTEAFFGQGTRLTVV.

This clone was counted once. This rearrangement joins TRBV7-3 to TRBJ1-1; 8 bases line up with TRBD1. This CDR3 spans 14 amino acids. Looked up from germline, CDR1 is SGHTA and CDR2 is FQGTGA. The ends lost 6 bases at V and 4 bases at J; junction bases unmatched: 7. The CDR3 sequence is CASSTDRVGTEAFF. CDR3 in DNA: TGTGCCAGCAGTACGGACAGGGTCGGCACTGAAGCTTTCTTT.

The chain carries TRBV9 and TRBJ2-2; 7 bases match TRBD1. The CDR3 extends over 15 amino acids. J lost 6 bases, V lost 0 bases, and 5 bases had no gene match. Per the germline V gene, CDR1 is SGDLS and CDR2 is YYNGEE. This chain's CDR3 is CASSVGGQGAGELFF. The DNA of the CDR3 is TGTGCCAGCAGCGTAGGCGGGCAGGGGGCCGGGGAGCTGTTTTTT.